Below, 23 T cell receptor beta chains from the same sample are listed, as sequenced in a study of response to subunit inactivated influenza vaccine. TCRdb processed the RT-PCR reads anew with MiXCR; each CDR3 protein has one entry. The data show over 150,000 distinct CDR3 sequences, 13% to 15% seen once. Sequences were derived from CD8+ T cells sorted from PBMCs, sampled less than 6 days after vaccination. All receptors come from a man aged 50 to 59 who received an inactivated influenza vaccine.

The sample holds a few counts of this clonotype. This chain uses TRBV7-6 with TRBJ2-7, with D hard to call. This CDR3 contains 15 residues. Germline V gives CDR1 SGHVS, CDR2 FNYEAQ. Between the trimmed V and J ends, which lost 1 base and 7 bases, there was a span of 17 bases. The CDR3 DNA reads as TGTGCCAGCAGCTTAGGGGATCCAAAGGTGGGGGAGCAGTACTTC. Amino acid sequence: CASSLGDPKVGEQYF.

CDR3 residues: CASKAAGGPGNEQFF. CDR3 in DNA: TGTGCCAGCAAGGCGGCGGGGGGGCCTGGCAATGAGCAGTTCTTC. The chain couples TRBV6-2 or TRBV6-3 to TRBJ2-1; 9 bases align to TRBD2. J gave up 6 bases and V 7 bases, and 10 bases lay outside the gene matches. CDR1 and CDR2 from the germline V gene are MNHEY and SVGEGT. This CDR3 is 15 amino acids long.

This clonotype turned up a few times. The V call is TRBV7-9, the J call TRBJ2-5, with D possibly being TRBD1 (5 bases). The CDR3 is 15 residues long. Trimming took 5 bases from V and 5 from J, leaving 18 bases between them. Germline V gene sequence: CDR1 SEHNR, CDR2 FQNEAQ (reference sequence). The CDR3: CASSLRQLMGETQYF. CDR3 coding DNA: TGTGCCAGCAGCCTTCGACAGCTGATGGGGGAGACCCAGTACTTC.

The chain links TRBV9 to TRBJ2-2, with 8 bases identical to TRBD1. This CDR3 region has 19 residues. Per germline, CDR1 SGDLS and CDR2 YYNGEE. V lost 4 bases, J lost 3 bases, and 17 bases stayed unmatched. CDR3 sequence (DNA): TGTGCCAGCAGCTTAACCCGAACAGGGGGTTTGTTTTACACCGGGGAGCTGTTTTTT. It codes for CASSLTRTGGLFYTGELFF.

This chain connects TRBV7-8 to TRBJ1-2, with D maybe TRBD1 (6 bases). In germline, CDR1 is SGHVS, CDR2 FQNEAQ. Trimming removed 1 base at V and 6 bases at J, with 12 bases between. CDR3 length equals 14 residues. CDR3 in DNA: TGTGCCAGCAGCTTAGGTGCCGGGGGCGATGGCTACACCTTC. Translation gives CASSLGAGGDGYTF.

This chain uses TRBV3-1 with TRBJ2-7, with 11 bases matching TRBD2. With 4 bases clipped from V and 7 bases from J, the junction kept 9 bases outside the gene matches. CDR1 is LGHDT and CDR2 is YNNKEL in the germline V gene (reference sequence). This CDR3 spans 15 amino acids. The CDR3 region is CASSLGTSGSGEQYF. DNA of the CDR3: TGTGCCAGCAGCCTGGGTACTAGCGGGAGCGGAGAGCAGTACTTC.

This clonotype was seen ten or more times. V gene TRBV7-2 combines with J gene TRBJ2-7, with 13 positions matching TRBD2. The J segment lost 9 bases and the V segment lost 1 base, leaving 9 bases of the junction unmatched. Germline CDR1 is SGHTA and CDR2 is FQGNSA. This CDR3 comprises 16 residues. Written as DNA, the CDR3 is TGTGCCAGCAGCTTAGGGACTAGCGGGGGCCTCGTCGTGCAGTACTTC. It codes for CASSLGTSGGLVVQYF.

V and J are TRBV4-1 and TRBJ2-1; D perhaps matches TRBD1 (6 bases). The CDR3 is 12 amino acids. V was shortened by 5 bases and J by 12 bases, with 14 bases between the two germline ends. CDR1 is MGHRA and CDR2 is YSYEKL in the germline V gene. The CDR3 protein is CASSKQGEVQFF. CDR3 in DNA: TGCGCCAGCAGCAAACAGGGTGAGGTGCAGTTCTTC.

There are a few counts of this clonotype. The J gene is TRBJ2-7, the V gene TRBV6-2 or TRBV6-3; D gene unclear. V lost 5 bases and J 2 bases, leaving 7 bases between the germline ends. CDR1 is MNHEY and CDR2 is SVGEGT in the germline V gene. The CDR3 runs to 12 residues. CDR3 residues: CASSPAAYEQYF. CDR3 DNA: TGTGCCAGCAGTCCAGCAGCCTACGAGCAGTACTTC.

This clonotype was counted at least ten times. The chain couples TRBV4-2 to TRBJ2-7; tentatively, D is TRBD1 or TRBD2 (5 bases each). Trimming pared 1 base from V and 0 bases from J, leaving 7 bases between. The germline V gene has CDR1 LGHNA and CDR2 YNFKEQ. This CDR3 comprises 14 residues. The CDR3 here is CASSQGDGSYEQYF. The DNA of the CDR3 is TGTGCCAGCAGCCAAGGGGACGGCTCCTACGAGCAGTACTTC.

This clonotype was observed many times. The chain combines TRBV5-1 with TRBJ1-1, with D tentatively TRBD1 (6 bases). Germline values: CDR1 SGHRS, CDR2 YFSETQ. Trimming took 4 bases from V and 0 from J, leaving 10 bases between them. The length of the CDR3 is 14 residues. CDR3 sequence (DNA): TGCGCCAGCAGCCCCCGGACAGTGAACACTGAAGCTTTCTTT. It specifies CASSPRTVNTEAFF.

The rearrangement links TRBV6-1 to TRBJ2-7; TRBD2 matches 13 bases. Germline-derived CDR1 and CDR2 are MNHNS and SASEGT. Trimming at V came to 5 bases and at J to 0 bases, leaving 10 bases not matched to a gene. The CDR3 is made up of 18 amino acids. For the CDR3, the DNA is TGTGCCAGCAGTACCTTGACTAGCGGGAGGACTCCCTCCTACGAGCAGTACTTC. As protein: CASSTLTSGRTPSYEQYF.

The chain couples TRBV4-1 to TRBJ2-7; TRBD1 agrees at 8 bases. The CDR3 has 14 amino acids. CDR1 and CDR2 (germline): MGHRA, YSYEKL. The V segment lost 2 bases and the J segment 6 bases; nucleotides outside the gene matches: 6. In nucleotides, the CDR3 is TGCGCCAGCAGCCAAAGGACAGGGCCCCGCGAGCAGTACTTC. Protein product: CASSQRTGPREQYF.

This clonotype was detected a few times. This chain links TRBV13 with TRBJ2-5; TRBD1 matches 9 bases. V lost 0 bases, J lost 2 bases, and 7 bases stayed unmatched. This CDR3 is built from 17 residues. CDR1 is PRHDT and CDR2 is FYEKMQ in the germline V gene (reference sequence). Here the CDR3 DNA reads TGTGCCAGCAGCTTAGGGGGACAGGGAGTTCCACAAGAGACCCAGTACTTC. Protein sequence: CASSLGGQGVPQETQYF.

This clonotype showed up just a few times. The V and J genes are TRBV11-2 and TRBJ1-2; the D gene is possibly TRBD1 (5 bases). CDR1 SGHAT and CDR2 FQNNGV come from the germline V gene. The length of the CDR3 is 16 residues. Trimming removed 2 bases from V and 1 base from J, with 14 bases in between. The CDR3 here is CASSLTPRQFNYGYTF. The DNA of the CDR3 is TGTGCCAGCAGCTTAACTCCGAGACAGTTTAACTATGGCTACACCTTC.

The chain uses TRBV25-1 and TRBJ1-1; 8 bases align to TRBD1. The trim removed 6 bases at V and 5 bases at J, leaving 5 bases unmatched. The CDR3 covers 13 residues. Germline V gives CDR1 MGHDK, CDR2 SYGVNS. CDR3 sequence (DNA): TGTGCCAGCAGAACAGGGGGGGTGACTGAAGCTTTCTTT. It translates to CASRTGGVTEAFF.

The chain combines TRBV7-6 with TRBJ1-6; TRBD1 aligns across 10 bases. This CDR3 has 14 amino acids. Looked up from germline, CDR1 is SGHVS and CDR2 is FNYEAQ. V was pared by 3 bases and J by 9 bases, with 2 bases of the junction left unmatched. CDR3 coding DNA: TGTGCCAGCAGCTTCGGGACAGGGGTTTCACCCCTCCACTTT. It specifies CASSFGTGVSPLHF.

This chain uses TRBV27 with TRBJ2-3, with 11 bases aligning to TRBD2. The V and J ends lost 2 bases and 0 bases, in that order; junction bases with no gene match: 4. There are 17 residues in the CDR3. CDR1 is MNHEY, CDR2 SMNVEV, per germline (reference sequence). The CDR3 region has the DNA TGTGCCAGCAGTTTAGGACTAGCGGGCCCAAGCACAGATACGCAGTATTTT. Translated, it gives CASSLGLAGPSTDTQYF.

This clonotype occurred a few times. CDR3: CASTSMVADEKLFF. In nucleotides, the CDR3 is TGTGCCAGCACGTCCATGGTTGCGGATGAAAAACTGTTTTTT. The J gene is TRBJ1-4, the V gene TRBV28, with D unresolved. V dropped 7 bases and J dropped 6 bases, with 15 bases sitting between them. The length of the CDR3 is 14 residues. In germline, CDR1 is MDHEN, CDR2 SYDVKM.

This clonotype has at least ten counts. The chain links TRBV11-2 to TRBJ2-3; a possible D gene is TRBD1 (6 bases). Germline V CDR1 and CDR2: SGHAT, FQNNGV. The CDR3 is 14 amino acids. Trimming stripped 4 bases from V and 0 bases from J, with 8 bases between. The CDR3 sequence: CASSWTASTDTQYF. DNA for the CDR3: TGTGCCAGCAGCTGGACAGCTAGCACAGATACGCAGTATTTT.

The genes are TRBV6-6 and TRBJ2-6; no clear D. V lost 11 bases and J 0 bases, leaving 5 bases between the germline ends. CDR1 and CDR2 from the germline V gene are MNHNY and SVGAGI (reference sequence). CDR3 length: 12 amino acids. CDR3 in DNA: TGTGCCGCGTACTCTGGGGCCAACGTCCTGACTTTC. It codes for CAAYSGANVLTF.

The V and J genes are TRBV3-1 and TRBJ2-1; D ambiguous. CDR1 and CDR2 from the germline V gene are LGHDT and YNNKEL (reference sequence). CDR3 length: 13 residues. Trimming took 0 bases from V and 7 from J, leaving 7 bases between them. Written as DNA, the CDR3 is TGTGCCAGCAGCCAAGATTTCGGAAATGAGCAGTTCTTC. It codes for CASSQDFGNEQFF.

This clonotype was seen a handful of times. The CDR3 sequence: CATSGGRAQSYGYTF. In nucleotides, the CDR3 is TGTGCCACCAGCGGAGGCAGGGCACAATCCTATGGCTACACCTTC. This chain joins TRBV15 and TRBJ1-2; a weak D match, TRBD1 (5 bases). From germline, CDR1 is LNHNV and CDR2 YYDKDF (reference sequence). The CDR3 covers 15 residues. V shed 5 bases and J shed 4 bases, with 17 bases lying between them.